Below are 26 T cell receptor beta chains sequenced from a single sample in a study of CD8 T cells in ankylosing spondylitis. Using its own MiXCR run on the 5' RACE reads, TCRdb lists one record per CDR3 protein. The sample has about 140,000 distinct CDR3 sequences, roughly 7.7% seen once; the top ten hold less than 7.5%. The sequenced sample consisted of synovial fluid, either unsorted or a sorted T cell fraction (not recorded which). The receptors originated from a male donor with ankylosing spondylitis.

This clonotype was counted many times. V gene TRBV11-2 combines with J gene TRBJ1-1; D is unresolved. The CDR3 has 17 residues. Trimming took 1 base from V and 5 from J, leaving 20 bases between them. Germline CDR1 and CDR2: SGHAT and FQNNGV. CDR3 loop: CASSLVGQSGSRTEAFF. Here the CDR3 DNA reads TGTGCCAGCAGCTTAGTTGGCCAAAGTGGGAGTAGAACTGAAGCTTTCTTT.

V is TRBV6-5 and J is TRBJ1-6, with unresolved D. Germline CDR1 is MNHEY and CDR2 is SVGAGI. V was cut by 2 bases and J by 4 bases, with 9 bases left in between. CDR3 length: 15 residues. The CDR3 loop reads CASSYNGGYNSPLHF. In nucleotides, the CDR3 is TGTGCCAGCAGTTACAATGGCGGGTATAATTCACCCCTCCACTTT.

This clonotype has at least ten counts. The chain combines TRBV20-1 with TRBJ2-1; D is unclear. Trimming cost V 2 bases and J 0 bases, with 8 bases left between them. Germline loops: CDR1 DFQATT, CDR2 SNEGSKA (reference sequence). The CDR3 sequence is 14 residues long. The DNA for the CDR3 is TGCAGTGCTAGACCTTGGAACTCCTACAATGAGCAGTTCTTC. This codes for CSARPWNSYNEQFF.

This clonotype was counted ten times or more. The rearrangement uses TRBV5-1 and TRBJ1-3; D is unresolved. CDR1 is SGHRS and CDR2 is YFSETQ in the germline V gene. V was shortened by 5 bases and J by 0 bases, with 12 bases between the two germline ends. The CDR3 is made up of 15 amino acids. The CDR3 coding sequence is TGCGCCAGCAGTCCGGACGTCAGCTCTGGAAACACCATATATTTT. Translating gives CASSPDVSSGNTIYF.

The chain joins TRBV24-1 to TRBJ1-2; 7 bases match TRBD1. Germline assignment: CDR1 KGHDR and CDR2 SFDVKD. The J segment lost 7 bases and the V segment lost 2 bases, leaving 6 bases of the junction unmatched. This CDR3 comprises 14 residues. CDR3 sequence (DNA): TGTGCCACCAGTGATTGGAGCAGGGGGGGTGGCTACACCTTC. It yields the protein CATSDWSRGGGYTF.

The chain uses TRBV30 and TRBJ2-1; D is undetermined. Trimming pared 2 bases from V and 6 bases from J, leaving 8 bases between. Germline CDR1 GTSNPN, CDR2 SVGIG (reference sequence). This CDR3 comprises 12 residues. DNA for the CDR3: TGTGCCTGGAGTCGAGACGTCAATGAGCAGTTCTTC. Its protein product is CAWSRDVNEQFF.

A single count supports this clonotype. A much larger clone lies a single base off, so this may be a read error. The chain combines TRBV29-1 with TRBJ2-5; D remains ambiguous. The CDR3 consists of 12 residues. The V gene's germline CDR1 is SQVTM and CDR2 ANQGSEA. Trimming took off 7 bases at V and 5 bases at J, with 14 bases between the two ends. The CDR3 DNA reads as TGCAGCGCTCCGGGCCCTCTGGAGACCCAGTACTTC. Protein product: CSAPGPLETQYF.

The rearrangement joins TRBV7-8 to TRBJ2-1; no clear D gene. The CDR3 extends over 20 amino acids. Trimming stripped 4 bases from V and 1 base from J, with 26 bases between. Germline loops: CDR1 SGHVS, CDR2 FQNEAQ. The CDR3: CASSSGPLGLLLPSYNEQFF. CDR3 in DNA: TGTGCCAGCAGCTCAGGCCCCCTGGGCCTTCTACTACCTTCCTACAATGAGCAGTTCTTC.

This clonotype occurred many times. The chain joins TRBV5-6 to TRBJ2-1, with D hard to call. V gave up 1 base and J gave up 9 bases, with 5 bases separating them. CDR1 SGHDT and CDR2 YYEEEE come from the germline V gene. The CDR3 has 11 residues. The CDR3 bases are TGTGCCAGCAGCTTGACTATTGAGCAGTTCTTC. Translated: CASSLTIEQFF.

The gene calls are TRBV28 and TRBJ2-7; 9 nucleotides align to TRBD1. The V gene end was trimmed by 7 bases and the J gene end by 2 bases; junction bases not matched to a gene: 6. Germline CDR1 reads MDHEN; CDR2 reads SYDVKM. The CDR3 contains 14 residues. This chain's CDR3 is CASNLQGATYEQYF. The CDR3 nucleotides read TGTGCCAGCAACCTACAGGGGGCTACCTACGAGCAGTACTTC. The whole variable domain, remainder taken from reference TRBV28 and TRBJ2-7, is DVKVTQSSRYLVKRTGEKVFLECVQDMDHENMFWYRQDPGLGLRLIYFSYDVKMKEKGDIPEGYSVSREKKERFSLILESASTNQTSMYLCASNLQGATYEQYFGPGTRLTVT.

This rearrangement joins TRBV7-6 to TRBJ2-7, with a weak D call TRBD1 (5 bases). CDR1 is SGHVS, CDR2 FNYEAQ, per germline. This CDR3 has 12 amino acids. Trimming took off 1 base at V and 6 bases at J, with 7 bases between the two ends. Here the CDR3 reads CASSLVGVEQYF. CDR3 DNA: TGTGCCAGCAGCTTAGTAGGGGTCGAGCAGTACTTC.

This clonotype has just one count. The chain recombines TRBV7-6 with TRBJ2-6, with no clear D. Trimming took off 0 bases at V and 2 bases at J, with 11 bases between the two ends. The germline V gene encodes CDR1 SGHVS and CDR2 FNYEAQ. This CDR3 is built from 17 residues. The CDR3 here is CASSLALGRTGANVLTF. DNA of the CDR3: TGTGCCAGCAGCTTAGCGCTAGGCCGGACTGGGGCCAACGTCCTGACTTTC.

The V call is TRBV7-9, the J call TRBJ2-6; unclear D gene. Germline V CDR1 and CDR2: SEHNR, FQNEAQ (reference sequence). Deletions cut 2 bases from V and 0 bases from J, with 8 bases between. The CDR3 runs 16 residues. The CDR3 DNA reads as TGTGCCAGCAGCTTAACAGCGAACTCTGGGGCCAACGTCCTGACTTTC. Its protein is CASSLTANSGANVLTF.

This clonotype occurred many times. The chain carries TRBV20-1 and TRBJ1-2; 9 bases are a match to TRBD1. CDR3 length: 15 amino acids. Germline V gives CDR1 DFQATT, CDR2 SNEGSKA (reference sequence). V lost 0 bases to trimming and J lost 2 bases; unmatched junction nucleotides: 4. Written as DNA, the CDR3 is TGCAGTGCTAGAGATCAGGGACAGGGCAACTATGGCTACACCTTC. This encodes CSARDQGQGNYGYTF.

The sample holds many counts of this clonotype. The chain joins TRBV5-6 to TRBJ2-5, with D perhaps assigned TRBD1 or TRBD2 (5 bases each). Germline V CDR1 and CDR2: SGHDT, YYEEEE. With 1 base removed from V and 0 bases from J, the gap between germline ends came to 13 bases. CDR3 length equals 16 residues. The DNA for the CDR3 is TGTGCCAGCAGCTTGAGGGACCACACGTACCAAGAGACCCAGTACTTC. Its translation is CASSLRDHTYQETQYF.

This clonotype was observed at least ten times. The V and J genes are TRBV5-1 and TRBJ1-2, with TRBD1 identical over 7 bases. The CDR3 has 14 residues. V dropped 2 bases and J dropped 6; count of bases not matched to a gene: 7. Germline CDR1 reads SGHRS; CDR2 reads YFSETQ. The CDR3 bases are TGCGCCAGCAGCTTTGCCCCAGGGGGGGATGGCTACACCTTC. This sequence encodes CASSFAPGGDGYTF.

This clonotype was recorded many times. J is TRBJ2-1 and V is TRBV9; tentatively, D is TRBD2 (7 bases). The CDR3 contains 16 residues. Germline V gene data show CDR1 as SGDLS and CDR2 as YYNGEE. V was trimmed by 0 bases and J by 3 bases, leaving 13 bases between them. The CDR3: CASSVGGRGNYNEQFF. The CDR3 nucleotides read TGTGCCAGCAGCGTAGGGGGGAGGGGGAACTACAATGAGCAGTTCTTC.

There are a few counts of this clonotype. The rearrangement uses TRBV12-3 or TRBV12-4 and TRBJ1-1; tentative D call: TRBD1 (5 bases). The V end was cut by 2 bases, the J end by 0 bases, with 7 bases between. This CDR3 has 14 residues. The CDR3 nucleotides are TGTGCCAGCAGTTTACAGGGAGTGAACACTGAAGCTTTCTTT. Protein: CASSLQGVNTEAFF.

The rearrangement links TRBV28 to TRBJ1-1; 8 nucleotides agree with TRBD1. The CDR3 is 11 amino acids. Germline V gene data show CDR1 as MDHEN and CDR2 as SYDVKM. Germline trimming cut 4 bases from V and 8 bases from J; bases unmatched to any gene: 0. This chain's CDR3 is CASSWDREAFF. The CDR3 nucleotides are TGTGCCAGCAGTTGGGACAGGGAAGCTTTCTTT.

This clonotype occurred many times. The chain uses TRBV27 and TRBJ1-2; the match to TRBD1 covers 11 bases. This CDR3 region has 13 residues. Germline V gene sequence: CDR1 MNHEY, CDR2 SMNVEV (reference sequence). V dropped 6 bases and J dropped 8; count of bases not matched to a gene: 5. CDR3 coding DNA: TGTGCCAGCAGCCCCGGACAGGGGGCAGGCTACACCTTC. Its protein is CASSPGQGAGYTF.

The genes are TRBV6-5 and TRBJ1-1, with 9 bases matching TRBD1. CDR3 length equals 18 residues. Germline CDR1 is MNHEY and CDR2 is SVGAGI. V shed 0 bases, J shed 4 bases, and the junction held 12 bases outside the gene matches. CDR3 protein: CASSYSPRGQGWITEAFF. The CDR3 DNA reads TGTGCCAGCAGTTACTCCCCCCGGGGACAGGGATGGATCACTGAAGCTTTCTTT.

There are many counts of this clonotype. The chain uses TRBV7-6 and TRBJ2-1; 9 bases match TRBD1. Germline V lookup: CDR1 SGHVS, CDR2 FNYEAQ. With V trimmed by 3 bases and J by 5 bases, 5 bases remained unmatched. This CDR3 is 15 amino acids long. The CDR3 spells CASSFTWTGDNEQFF. In DNA, the CDR3 is TGTGCCAGCAGCTTTACCTGGACAGGGGACAATGAGCAGTTCTTC.

This clonotype was observed many times. The chain employs TRBV9 and TRBJ2-1; no definite D call. The ends were cut back, 0 bases at V and 4 bases at J, with 17 bases in the middle. CDR3 size: 17 residues. The germline CDR1 and CDR2 sequences are SGDLS and YYNGEE. CDR3 bases: TGTGCCAGCAGCGTAGGTCTAGAATTCTTATCGTACAATGAGCAGTTCTTC. It encodes CASSVGLEFLSYNEQFF.

Many counts were recorded for this clonotype. The V and J genes are TRBV4-3 and TRBJ1-2, with TRBD1 matching over 7 bases. Germline loops: CDR1 LGHNA, CDR2 YSLEER. V was pared by 4 bases and J by 0 bases, with 5 bases of the junction left unmatched. This CDR3 is 15 amino acids long. The CDR3 reads CASSLRQGANYGYTF. CDR3 DNA: TGCGCCAGCAGCCTTCGACAGGGAGCTAACTATGGCTACACCTTC.

The table lists this clonotype with many counts. V usage is TRBV10-3 and J usage is TRBJ1-2; D ambiguous. Germline V gene sequence: CDR1 ENHRY, CDR2 SYGVKD. This CDR3 comprises 12 residues. Trimming took 3 bases from V and 5 from J, leaving 7 bases between them. The CDR3 bases are TGTGCCATCAGTGATATGGGGTATGGCTACACCTTC. It encodes CAISDMGYGYTF.

This clonotype was counted many times. The gene calls are TRBV7-2 and TRBJ2-4, with 7 bases that match TRBD1. The CDR3 extends over 15 amino acids. CDR1 and CDR2 from the germline V gene are SGHTA and FQGNSA. The V gene end was trimmed by 1 base and the J gene end by 4 bases; junction bases not matched to a gene: 4. The CDR3 sequence is CASSLGGQTKNIQYF. For the CDR3, the DNA is TGTGCCAGCAGCTTAGGGGGACAGACAAAAAACATTCAGTACTTC. Full variable domain (remainder filled in from reference TRBV7-2 and TRBJ2-4): GAGVSQSPSNKVTEKGKDVELRCDPISGHTALYWYRQSLGQGLEFLIYFQGNSAPDKSGLPSDRFSAERTGGSVSTLTIQRTQQEDSAVYLCASSLGGQTKNIQYFGAGTRLSVL.